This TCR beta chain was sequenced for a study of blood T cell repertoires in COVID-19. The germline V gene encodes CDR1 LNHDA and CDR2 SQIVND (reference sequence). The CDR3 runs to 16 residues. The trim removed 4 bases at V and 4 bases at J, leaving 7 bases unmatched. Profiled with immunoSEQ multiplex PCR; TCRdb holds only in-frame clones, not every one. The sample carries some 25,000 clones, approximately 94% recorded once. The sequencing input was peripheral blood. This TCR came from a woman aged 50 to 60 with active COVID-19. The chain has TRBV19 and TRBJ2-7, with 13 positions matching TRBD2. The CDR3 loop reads CASSTRTSGSKYEQYF. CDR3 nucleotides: TGTGCCAGTAGTACCCGGACTAGCGGGAGTAAGTACGAGCAGTACTTC. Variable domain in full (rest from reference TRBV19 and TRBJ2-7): DGGITQSPKYLFRKEGQNVTLSCEQNLNHDAMYWYRQDPGQGLRLIYYSQIVNDFQKGDIAEGYSVSREKKESFPLTVTSAQKNPTAFYLCASSTRTSGSKYEQYFGPGTRLTVT.